The rows below give T cell receptor beta chains drawn from one sample of a study of blood T cell repertoires in COVID-19. Sequencing was performed with immunoSEQ multiplex PCR; in TCRdb, only in-frame clones are kept and a portion is missing. The data hold around 330,000 clones, with approximately 88% observed a single time. The sequencing sample was made of peripheral blood. The receptors here all came from a woman in her twenties or thirties with COVID-19, enrolled during active disease. Both conserved end residues are part of each CDR3.

CDR3aa: CASSGGGRQPQHF
v_gene: TRBV10-2
j_gene: TRBJ1-5

CDR3aa: CASVQLAGATDTQYF
v_gene: TRBV6-5
j_gene: TRBJ2-3

CDR3aa: CASSLWPLSSGGDKNIQYF
v_gene: TRBV28
j_gene: TRBJ2-4

CDR3aa: CASSVNSVAQYF
v_gene: TRBV9
j_gene: TRBJ2-3

CDR3aa: CASSYGWTSGSRSYNEQFF
v_gene: TRBV7-9
j_gene: TRBJ2-1

CDR3aa: CASKPPGQGSEKLFF
v_gene: TRBV7-2
j_gene: TRBJ1-4

CDR3aa: CASSPTLSDRRTGYTF
v_gene: TRBV18
j_gene: TRBJ1-2

CDR3aa: CASTPGQGVGPQHF
v_gene: TRBV5-5
j_gene: TRBJ1-5

CDR3aa: CSATVSNQPQHF
v_gene: TRBV29-1
j_gene: TRBJ1-5

CDR3aa: CASSLNRGTEAFF
v_gene: TRBV12-3/TRBV12-4
j_gene: TRBJ1-1

CDR3aa: CASSRQLETQYF
v_gene: TRBV5-4
j_gene: TRBJ2-5

CDR3aa: CASSVGLTGELFF
v_gene: TRBV9
j_gene: TRBJ2-2

CDR3aa: CASSSRLAPDEQFF
v_gene: TRBV11-3
j_gene: TRBJ2-1

CDR3aa: CASSPPGQKNIQYF
v_gene: TRBV18
j_gene: TRBJ2-4

CDR3aa: CASSLVGGSAYEQYF
v_gene: TRBV5-1
j_gene: TRBJ2-7

CDR3aa: CATSRRQNTEAFF
v_gene: TRBV15
j_gene: TRBJ1-1

CDR3aa: CASSSTVQGLSGYTF
v_gene: TRBV7-6
j_gene: TRBJ1-2

CDR3aa: CASSRDREGNEQFF
v_gene: TRBV10-1
j_gene: TRBJ2-1

CDR3aa: CASSPRETQYF
v_gene: TRBV18
j_gene: TRBJ2-5

CDR3aa: CASSQVGGEAFF
v_gene: TRBV4-1
j_gene: TRBJ1-1

CDR3aa: CASSFDRGAEAFF
v_gene: TRBV5-4
j_gene: TRBJ1-1

CDR3aa: CASSLATSGGYNEQFF
v_gene: TRBV11-2
j_gene: TRBJ2-1

CDR3aa: CASSWGQGANGYTF
v_gene: TRBV3-1/TRBV3-2
j_gene: TRBJ1-2

CDR3aa: CASSSQGWGNTEAFF
v_gene: TRBV7-2
j_gene: TRBJ1-1

CDR3aa: CASSIPRGSYNSPLHF
v_gene: TRBV19
j_gene: TRBJ1-6

CDR3aa: CSASGIAGGTDTQYF
v_gene: TRBV20-1
j_gene: TRBJ2-3

CDR3aa: CASSQASSNQPQHF
v_gene: TRBV3-1/TRBV3-2
j_gene: TRBJ1-5